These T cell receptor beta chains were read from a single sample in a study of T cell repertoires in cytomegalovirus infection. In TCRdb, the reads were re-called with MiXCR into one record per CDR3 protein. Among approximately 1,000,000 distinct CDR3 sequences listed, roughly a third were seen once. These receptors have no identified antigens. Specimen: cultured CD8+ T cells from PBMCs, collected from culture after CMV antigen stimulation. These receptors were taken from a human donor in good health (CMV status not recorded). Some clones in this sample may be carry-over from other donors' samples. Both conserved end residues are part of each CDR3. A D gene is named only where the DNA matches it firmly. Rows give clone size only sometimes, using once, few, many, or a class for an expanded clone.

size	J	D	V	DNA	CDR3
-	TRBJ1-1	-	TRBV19	TGTGCCAGTAGTATAGCCCCAGGGAACACTGAAGCTTTCTTT	CASSIAPGNTEAFF
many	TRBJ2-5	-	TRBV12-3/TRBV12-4	TGTGCCAGCAGCTTAGCCAGCCAAGAGACCCAGTACTTC	CASSLASQETQYF
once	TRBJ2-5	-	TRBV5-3	TGTGCCAGCAGCGAGGAGGTAGGAGAGACCCAGTACTTC	CASSEEVGETQYF
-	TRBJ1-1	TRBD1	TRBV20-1	TGCAGTGCTAGACCCGGGACAGGGTTTGACACTGAAGCTTTCTTT	CSARPGTGFDTEAFF
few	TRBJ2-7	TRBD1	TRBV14	TGTGCCAGCAGCCTCCGGGACAGGCCTAACGAGCAGTACTTC	CASSLRDRPNEQYF
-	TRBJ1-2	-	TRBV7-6	TGTGCCAGCAGCTTAAGTACAGCCCCTGGTGGCGACACCTTC	CASSLSTAPGGDTF
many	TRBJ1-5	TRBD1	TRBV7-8	TGTGCCAGCAGCCCTCCGGGACAGGGGGTTTCGGAGCCCCAGCATTTT	CASSPPGQGVSEPQHF
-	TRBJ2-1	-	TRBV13	TGTGCCAGCAGCTTAAGGGCGTGGGCTAGCGACAATGAGCAGTTCTTC	CASSLRAWASDNEQFF
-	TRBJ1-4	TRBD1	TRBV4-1	TGCGCCAGCAGAGACAGGGGAGGACAGGCCTATGAAAAACTGTTTTTT	CASRDRGGQAYEKLFF
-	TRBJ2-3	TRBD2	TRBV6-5	TGTGCCAGCAGTTACTGGGAGGGTCGCACAGATACGCAGTATTTT	CASSYWEGRTDTQYF
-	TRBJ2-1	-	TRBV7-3	TGTGCCAGCAGCGTCTCACTAGATTACAATGAGCAGTTCTTC	CASSVSLDYNEQFF
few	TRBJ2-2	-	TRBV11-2	TGTGCCAGCAGCTTAGATCTGTTACGGTACTCGGACTCGAACACCGGGGAGCTGTTTTTT	CASSLDLLRYSDSNTGELFF
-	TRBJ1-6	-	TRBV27	TGTGCCAGCAGACGGACAGACGGGGGTTCACCCCTCCACTTT	CASRRTDGGSPLHF
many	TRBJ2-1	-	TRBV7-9	TGTGCCAGCAGCCCCAGGGGGGGGAGCTCCTACAATGAGCAGTTCTTC	CASSPRGGSSYNEQFF
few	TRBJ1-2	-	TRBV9	TGTGCCAGCAGCGTAGGAGGGGGGCCCGGCTACACCTTC	CASSVGGGPGYTF
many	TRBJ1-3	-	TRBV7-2	TGTGCCAGCAGCTTATGGGGGTATGGAAACACCATATATTTT	CASSLWGYGNTIYF
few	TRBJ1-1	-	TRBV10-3	TGTGCCATCAGTGAGTCGAAGGCAAAGAACACTGAAGCTTTCTTT	CAISESKAKNTEAFF
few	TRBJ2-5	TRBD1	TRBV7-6	TGTGCCAGCAGCTTAGAGCCGGGACAGTCAGAGACCCAGTACTTC	CASSLEPGQSETQYF
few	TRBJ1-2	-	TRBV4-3	TGCGCCAGCAGCCAAGAAAGATACGGAGCCTATGGCTACACCTTC	CASSQERYGAYGYTF
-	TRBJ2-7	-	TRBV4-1	TGCGCCAGCAGCCAAGTTGGGACACCGGGACCTAGGGAGCAGTACTTC	CASSQVGTPGPREQYF
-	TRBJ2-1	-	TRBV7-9	TGTGCCAGCAGCTTATCAGTGACGGGTGAGCAGTTCTTC	CASSLSVTGEQFF
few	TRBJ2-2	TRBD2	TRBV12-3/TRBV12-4	TGTGCCACTGCGGGAGCGGGCGGGGAGCTGTTTTTT	CATAGAGGELFF
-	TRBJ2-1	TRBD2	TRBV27	TGTGCCAGCAGTTTATTCCTTAGCGGGGGGGGATCCTACAATGAGCAGTTCTTC	CASSLFLSGGGSYNEQFF
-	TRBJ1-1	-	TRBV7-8	TGTGCCAGCAGCTCTGGGTCGGGGAACACTGAAGCTTTCTTT	CASSSGSGNTEAFF
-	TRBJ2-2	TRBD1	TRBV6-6	TGTGCCAGCAGTTACGGGGACAGCACCGGGGAGCTGTTTTTT	CASSYGDSTGELFF
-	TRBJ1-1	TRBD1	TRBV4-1	TGCGCCAGCAGACACAGGGGGAACACTGAAGCTTTCTTT	CASRHRGNTEAFF
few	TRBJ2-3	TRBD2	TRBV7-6	TGTGCCAGCAGCGCCCTAGCGGGGGGGCTCAAAGATACGCAGTATTTT	CASSALAGGLKDTQYF
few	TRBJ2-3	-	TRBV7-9	TGTGCCAGCAGCTTAGCGGGGGGAGGCTCCCCCGCGTATTTT	CASSLAGGGSPAYF
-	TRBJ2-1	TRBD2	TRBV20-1	TGCAGTGCTCTGCCCACTAGCGCATACAATGAGCAGTTCTTC	CSALPTSAYNEQFF
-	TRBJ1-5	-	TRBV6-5	TGTGCCAGCAGTTACTCTATCTCCGGGGGCCAGCCCCAGCATTTT	CASSYSISGGQPQHF
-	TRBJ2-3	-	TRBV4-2	TGTGCCAGCAGCCAGTGGTGGGGCACAGATACGCAGTATTTT	CASSQWWGTDTQYF
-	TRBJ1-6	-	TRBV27	TGTGCCAGCAGTTCCCAATTACAGGGAGTTAATTCACCCCTCCACTTT	CASSSQLQGVNSPLHF
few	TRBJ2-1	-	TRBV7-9	TGTGCCAGCAGCTCTCCGACGAGCTCCTACAATGAGCAGTTCTTC	CASSSPTSSYNEQFF
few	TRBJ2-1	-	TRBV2	TGTGCCAGCCAGGGGTGGGTGGGCAATGAGCAGTTCTTC	CASQGWVGNEQFF
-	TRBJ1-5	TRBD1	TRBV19	TGTGCCAGTAGTGTCCTGACAGGGGGCGACCCTTCCCCGCCCCAGCATTTT	CASSVLTGGDPSPPQHF
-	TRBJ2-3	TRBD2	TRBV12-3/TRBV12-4	TGTGCCAGCAGAGGGACTAGCGGGGGGGCCGTGACAGATACGCAGTATTTT	CASRGTSGGAVTDTQYF
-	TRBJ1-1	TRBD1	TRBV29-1	TGCAGCGTTGAAGATCTACAGGGGACTGAAGCTTTCTTT	CSVEDLQGTEAFF
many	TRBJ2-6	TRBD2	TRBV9	TGTGCCAGCAGTCCCCAGGTAGCGGGCGCTTCTGGGGCCAACGTCCTGACTTTC	CASSPQVAGASGANVLTF
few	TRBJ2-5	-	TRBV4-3	TGCGCCAGCAGCCAAGATCCATACCAAGAGACCCAGTACTTC	CASSQDPYQETQYF
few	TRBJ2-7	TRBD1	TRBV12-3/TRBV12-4	TGTGCCAGCAGGTATCCGGGACAGGAGCAGTACTTC	CASRYPGQEQYF
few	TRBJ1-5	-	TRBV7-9	TGTGCCAGCAGCTGGGAGGGGGACAGCAATCAGCCCCAGCATTTT	CASSWEGDSNQPQHF
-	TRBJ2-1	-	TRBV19	TGTGCCAGTAGTATTACTGCAGGAACCTACAATGAGCAGTTCTTC	CASSITAGTYNEQFF
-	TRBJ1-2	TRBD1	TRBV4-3	TGCGCCAGCAGCCAAGCGGGACAGGTCAAGAATGGCTACACCTTC	CASSQAGQVKNGYTF